This T cell receptor (beta chain) stems from a study of blood T cell repertoires in COVID-19. Study-wide context: PBMCs, B-cell-depleted T cells, or T cells provided the cDNA or gDNA that made up the material.

V lost 0 bases and J 6 bases, leaving 7 bases between the germline ends. The V gene's germline CDR1 is SGHRS and CDR2 YFSETQ. The CDR3 consists of 13 residues. The repertoire was sequenced with immunoSEQ multiplex PCR; TCRdb's copy has only in-frame clones and lacks some. The sample lists 150,000 to 160,000 clones, roughly nine tenths occurring once. The source of this sequence is a middle-aged woman with acute or convalescent COVID-19. The sequencing input was peripheral blood. The gene calls are TRBV5-1 and TRBJ2-1; unclear D gene. The chain's CDR3 is CASSLGHVNEQFF. The CDR3 DNA reads TGCGCCAGCAGCTTGGGACACGTCAATGAGCAGTTCTTC.